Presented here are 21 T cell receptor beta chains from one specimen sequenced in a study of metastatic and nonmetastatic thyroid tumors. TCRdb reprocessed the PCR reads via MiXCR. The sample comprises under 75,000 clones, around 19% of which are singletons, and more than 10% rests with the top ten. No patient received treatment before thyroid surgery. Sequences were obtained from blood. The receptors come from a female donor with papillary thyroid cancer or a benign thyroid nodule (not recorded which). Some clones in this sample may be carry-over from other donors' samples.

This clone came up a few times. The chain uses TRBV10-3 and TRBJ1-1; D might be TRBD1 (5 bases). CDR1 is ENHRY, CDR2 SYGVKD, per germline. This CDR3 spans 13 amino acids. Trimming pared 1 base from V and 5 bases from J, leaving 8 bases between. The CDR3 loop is CAISEFRATEAFF. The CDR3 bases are TGTGCCATCAGTGAGTTCAGGGCAACTGAAGCTTTCTTT.

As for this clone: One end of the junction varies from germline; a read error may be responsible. In DNA form, the CDR3 reads TGTTCCAGTAGTATCCCGACGGAGTTTGATCAGCCTCAGCATTTT. Translation gives CSSSIPTEFDQPQHF. This chain links TRBV19 with TRBJ1-5; D remains unclear. This CDR3 is 15 amino acids long. Germline CDR1 reads LNHDA; CDR2 reads SQIVND (reference sequence).

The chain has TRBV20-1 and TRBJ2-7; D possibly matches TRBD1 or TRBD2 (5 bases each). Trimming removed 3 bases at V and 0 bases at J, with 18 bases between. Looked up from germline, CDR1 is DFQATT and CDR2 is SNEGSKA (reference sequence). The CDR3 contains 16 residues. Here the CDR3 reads CSARGVDSWSSYEQYF. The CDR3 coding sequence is TGCAGTGCTAGGGGGGTTGATTCATGGAGCTCCTACGAGCAGTACTTC.

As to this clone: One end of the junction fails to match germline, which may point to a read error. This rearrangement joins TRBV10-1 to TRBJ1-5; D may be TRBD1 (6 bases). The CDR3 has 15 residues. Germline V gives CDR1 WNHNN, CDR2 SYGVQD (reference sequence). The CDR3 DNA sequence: TGTGCCAGCAGCTGGGGGCGGTATAGCAATCAGCCCCAGCATTTT. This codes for CASSWGRYSNQPQHF.

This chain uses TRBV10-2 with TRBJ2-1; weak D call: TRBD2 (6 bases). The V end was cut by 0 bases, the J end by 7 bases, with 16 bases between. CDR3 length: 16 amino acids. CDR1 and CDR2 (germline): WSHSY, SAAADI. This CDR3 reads CASSESGLHSVNEQFF. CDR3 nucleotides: TGCGCCAGCAGTGAGTCCGGACTACACTCGGTGAATGAGCAGTTCTTC.

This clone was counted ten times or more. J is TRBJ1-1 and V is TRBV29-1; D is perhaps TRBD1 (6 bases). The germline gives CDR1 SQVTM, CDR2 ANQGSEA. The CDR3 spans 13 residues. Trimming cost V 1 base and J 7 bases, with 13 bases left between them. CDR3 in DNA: TGCAGCGTTGAAGGAGGACAGCAATATGAAGCTTTCTTT. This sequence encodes CSVEGGQQYEAFF. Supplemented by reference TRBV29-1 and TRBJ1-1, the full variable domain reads SAVISQKPSRDICQRGTSLTIQCQVDSQVTMMFWYRQQPGQSLTLIATANQGSEATYESGFVIDKFPISRPNLTFSTLTVSNMSPEDSSIYLCSVEGGQQYEAFFGQGTRLTVV.

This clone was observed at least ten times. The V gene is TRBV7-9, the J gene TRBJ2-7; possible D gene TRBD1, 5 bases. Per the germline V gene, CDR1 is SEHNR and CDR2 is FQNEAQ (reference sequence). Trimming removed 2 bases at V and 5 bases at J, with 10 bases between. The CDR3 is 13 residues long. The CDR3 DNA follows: TGTGCCAGCAGCTTACTTTCAGGGAACGAGCAGTACTTC. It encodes CASSLLSGNEQYF.

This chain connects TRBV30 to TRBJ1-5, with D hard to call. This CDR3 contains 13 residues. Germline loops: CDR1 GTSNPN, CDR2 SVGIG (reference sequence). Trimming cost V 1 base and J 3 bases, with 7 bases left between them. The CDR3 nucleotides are TGTGCCTGGAGTGCTGGGGTCAATCAGCCCCAGCATTTT. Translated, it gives CAWSAGVNQPQHF. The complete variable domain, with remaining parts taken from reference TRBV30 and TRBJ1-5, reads SQTIHQWPATLVQPVGSPLSLECTVEGTSNPNLYWYRQAAGRGLQLLFYSVGIGQISSEVPQNLSASRPQDRQFILSSKKLLLSDSGFYLCAWSAGVNQPQHFGDGTRLSIL.

The CDR3: CASSVVGRLAGANEQFF. The CDR3 nucleotides read TGTGCCAGCAGCGTTGTTGGTCGGCTAGCGGGAGCGAATGAGCAGTTCTTC. The chain employs TRBV9 and TRBJ2-1, with 10 bases identical to TRBD2. Germline lookup yields CDR1 SGDLS and CDR2 YYNGEE. This CDR3 comprises 17 residues. V was pared by 2 bases and J by 7 bases, with 12 bases of the junction left unmatched.

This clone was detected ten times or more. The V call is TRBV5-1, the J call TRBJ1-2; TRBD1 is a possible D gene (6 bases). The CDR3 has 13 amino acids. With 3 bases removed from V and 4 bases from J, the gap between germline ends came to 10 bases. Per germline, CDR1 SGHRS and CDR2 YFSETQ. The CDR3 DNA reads TGCGCCAGCAGCTCAACAGGGCGCTATGGCTACACCTTC. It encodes CASSSTGRYGYTF.

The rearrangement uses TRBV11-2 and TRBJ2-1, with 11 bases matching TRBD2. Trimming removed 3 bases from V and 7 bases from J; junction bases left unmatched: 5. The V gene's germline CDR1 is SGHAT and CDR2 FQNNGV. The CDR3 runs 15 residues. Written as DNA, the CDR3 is TGTGCCAGCAGCTTCGAGCTAGCGGGAGGAAATGAGCAGTTCTTC. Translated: CASSFELAGGNEQFF.

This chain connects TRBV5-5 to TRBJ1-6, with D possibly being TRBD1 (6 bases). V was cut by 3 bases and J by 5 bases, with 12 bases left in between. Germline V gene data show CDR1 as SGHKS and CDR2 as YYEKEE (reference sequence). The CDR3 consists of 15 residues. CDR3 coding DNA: TGTGCCAGCAGCTGGCTAGGGGGGGATAATTCACCCCTCCACTTT. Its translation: CASSWLGGDNSPLHF.

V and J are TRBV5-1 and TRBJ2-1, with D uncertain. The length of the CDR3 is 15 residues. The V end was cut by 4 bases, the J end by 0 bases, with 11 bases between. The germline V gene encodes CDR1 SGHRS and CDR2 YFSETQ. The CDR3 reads CASSADLSSYNEQFF. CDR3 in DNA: TGCGCCAGCAGCGCGGACCTAAGCTCCTACAATGAGCAGTTCTTC.

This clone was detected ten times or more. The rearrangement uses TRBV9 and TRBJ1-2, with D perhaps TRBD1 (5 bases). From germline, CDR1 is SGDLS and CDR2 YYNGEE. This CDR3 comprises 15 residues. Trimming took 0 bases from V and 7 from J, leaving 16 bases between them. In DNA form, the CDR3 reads TGTGCCAGCAGCGTAGATGCCGTTGAGGGGATTGGCTACACCTTC. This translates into CASSVDAVEGIGYTF.

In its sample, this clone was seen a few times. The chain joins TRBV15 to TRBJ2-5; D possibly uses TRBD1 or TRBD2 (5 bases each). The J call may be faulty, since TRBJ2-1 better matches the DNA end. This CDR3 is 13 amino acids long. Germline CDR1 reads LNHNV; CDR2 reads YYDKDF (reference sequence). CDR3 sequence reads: CATSRRGPNEQFF. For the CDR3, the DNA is TGTGCCACCAGCAGACGGGGCCCCAATGAGCAGTTCTTC.

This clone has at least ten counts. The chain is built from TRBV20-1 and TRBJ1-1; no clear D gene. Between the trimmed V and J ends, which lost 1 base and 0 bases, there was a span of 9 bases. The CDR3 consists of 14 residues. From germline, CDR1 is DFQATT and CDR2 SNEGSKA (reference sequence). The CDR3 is CSARVGGLNTEAFF. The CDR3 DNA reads TGCAGTGCTAGAGTGGGCGGCCTGAACACTGAAGCTTTCTTT.

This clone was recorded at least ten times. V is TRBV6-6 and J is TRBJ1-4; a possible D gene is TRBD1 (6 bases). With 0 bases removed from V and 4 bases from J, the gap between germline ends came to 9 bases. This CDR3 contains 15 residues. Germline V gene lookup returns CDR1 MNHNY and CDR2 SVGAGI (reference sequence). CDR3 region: CASSYSLQGNEKLFF. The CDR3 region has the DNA TGTGCCAGCAGTTACTCTTTACAGGGTAATGAAAAACTGTTTTTT.

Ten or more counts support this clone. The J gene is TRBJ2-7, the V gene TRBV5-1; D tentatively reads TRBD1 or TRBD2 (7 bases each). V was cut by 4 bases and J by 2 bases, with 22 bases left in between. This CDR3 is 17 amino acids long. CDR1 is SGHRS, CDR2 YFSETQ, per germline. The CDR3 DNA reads TGCGCCAGCAGCGCTTGGGACAGACTAGCCCTCCCCTACGAGCAGTACTTC. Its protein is CASSAWDRLALPYEQYF.

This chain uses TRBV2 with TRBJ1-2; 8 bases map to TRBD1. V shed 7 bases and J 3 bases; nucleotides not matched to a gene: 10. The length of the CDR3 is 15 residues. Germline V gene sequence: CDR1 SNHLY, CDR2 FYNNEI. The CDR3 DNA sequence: TGTGCCAGCATGGTCGGACAGGGAAGGGACTATGGCTACACCTTC. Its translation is CASMVGQGRDYGYTF.

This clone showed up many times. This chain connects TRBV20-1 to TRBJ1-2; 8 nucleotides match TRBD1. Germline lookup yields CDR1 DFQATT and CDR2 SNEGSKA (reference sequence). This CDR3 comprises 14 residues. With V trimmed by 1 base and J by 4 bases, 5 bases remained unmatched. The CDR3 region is CSARVPGGGYGYTF. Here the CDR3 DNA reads TGCAGTGCTAGAGTCCCAGGGGGCGGCTATGGCTACACCTTC.

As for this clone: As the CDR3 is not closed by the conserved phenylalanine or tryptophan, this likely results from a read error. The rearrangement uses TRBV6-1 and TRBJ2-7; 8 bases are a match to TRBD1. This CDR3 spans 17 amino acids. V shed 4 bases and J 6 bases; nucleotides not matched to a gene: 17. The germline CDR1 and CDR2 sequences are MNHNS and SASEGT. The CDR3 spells CASSGGEETGALFEQYL. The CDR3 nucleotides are TGTGCCAGCAGTGGAGGAGAGGAGACAGGGGCCTTATTCGAGCAGTACCTC.